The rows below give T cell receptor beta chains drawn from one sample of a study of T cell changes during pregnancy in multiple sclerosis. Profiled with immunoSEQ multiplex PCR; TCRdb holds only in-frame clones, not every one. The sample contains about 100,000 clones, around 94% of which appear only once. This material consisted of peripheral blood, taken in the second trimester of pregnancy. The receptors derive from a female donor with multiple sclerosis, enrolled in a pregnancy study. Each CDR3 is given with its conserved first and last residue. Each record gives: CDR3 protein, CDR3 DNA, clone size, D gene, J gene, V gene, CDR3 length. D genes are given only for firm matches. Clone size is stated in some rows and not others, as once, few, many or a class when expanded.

CDR3 protein: CASSLIRLAGVLSNAYEQYF; CDR3 DNA: TGCGCCAGCAGCTTAATAAGACTAGCGGGGGTACTCTCAAATGCCTACGAGCAGTACTTC; clone size: .; D gene: TRBD2; J gene: TRBJ2-7; V gene: TRBV5-1; CDR3 length: 20
CDR3 protein: CASSLTGFGRFTNTEAFF; CDR3 DNA: TGTGCCAGCAGCCTGACAGGGTTCGGAAGGTTTACGAACACTGAAGCTTTCTTT; clone size: .; D gene: TRBD1; J gene: TRBJ1-1; V gene: TRBV7-9; CDR3 length: 18
CDR3 protein: CASSLGTVTDTQYF; CDR3 DNA: TGTGCCAGCAGTCTCGGGACAGTCACAGATACGCAGTATTTT; clone size: .; D gene: TRBD1; J gene: TRBJ2-3; V gene: TRBV28; CDR3 length: 14
CDR3 protein: CASSQGTPRGSTQYF; CDR3 DNA: TGTGCCAGCAGCCAAGGGACCCCGCGGGGGAGCACGCAGTATTTT; clone size: .; D gene: TRBD2; J gene: TRBJ2-3; V gene: TRBV4-2; CDR3 length: 15
CDR3 protein: CASSPDSGANVLTF; CDR3 DNA: TGTGCCAGTAGTCCAGACTCTGGGGCCAACGTCCTGACTTTC; clone size: .; D gene: .; J gene: TRBJ2-6; V gene: TRBV19; CDR3 length: 14
CDR3 protein: CASSLRRIGETQYF; CDR3 DNA: TGTGCCAGCAGCTTGAGGCGGATTGGGGAGACCCAGTACTTC; clone size: .; D gene: .; J gene: TRBJ2-5; V gene: TRBV5-4; CDR3 length: 14
CDR3 protein: CASSDSGPSYEQYF; CDR3 DNA: TGCGCCAGCAGTGATAGCGGACCATCCTACGAGCAGTACTTC; clone size: .; D gene: .; J gene: TRBJ2-7; V gene: TRBV10-2; CDR3 length: 14
CDR3 protein: CASREGAGNQPQHF; CDR3 DNA: TGTGCCAGCAGGGAGGGGGCTGGGAATCAGCCCCAGCATTTT; clone size: once; D gene: TRBD1; J gene: TRBJ1-5; V gene: TRBV28; CDR3 length: 14
CDR3 protein: CASSGTGRGTDTQYF; CDR3 DNA: TGTGCCAGCAGCGGGACGGGCCGAGGGACAGATACGCAGTATTTT; clone size: .; D gene: .; J gene: TRBJ2-3; V gene: TRBV9; CDR3 length: 15
CDR3 protein: CASSEGALDNSPLHF; CDR3 DNA: TGTGCCAGCAGTGAAGGCGCCCTAGACAATTCACCCCTCCACTTT; clone size: .; D gene: .; J gene: TRBJ1-6; V gene: TRBV2; CDR3 length: 15
CDR3 protein: CASRRGGSTDTQYF; CDR3 DNA: TGTGCCAGCAGGCGAGGCGGGAGCACAGATACGCAGTATTTT; clone size: once; D gene: .; J gene: TRBJ2-3; V gene: TRBV7-3; CDR3 length: 14
CDR3 protein: CASSFGQGNTEAFF; CDR3 DNA: TGTGCCAGCAGCTTTGGACAGGGCAACACTGAAGCTTTCTTT; clone size: .; D gene: TRBD1; J gene: TRBJ1-1; V gene: TRBV7-9; CDR3 length: 14
CDR3 protein: CASSGTSVTSFGNEQYF; CDR3 DNA: TGTGCCAGCAGTGGGACTAGCGTGACCTCCTTCGGGAACGAGCAGTACTTC; clone size: .; D gene: TRBD2; J gene: TRBJ2-7; V gene: TRBV2; CDR3 length: 17
CDR3 protein: CASSYSGGSYEQYF; CDR3 DNA: TGTGCCAGCAGTTACAGCGGGGGCTCCTACGAGCAGTACTTC; clone size: .; D gene: TRBD2; J gene: TRBJ2-7; V gene: TRBV27; CDR3 length: 14
CDR3 protein: CASSVTAMNTEAFF; CDR3 DNA: TGTGCCAGCAGCGTAACAGCCATGAACACTGAAGCTTTCTTT; clone size: .; D gene: .; J gene: TRBJ1-1; V gene: TRBV9; CDR3 length: 14
CDR3 protein: CASSSPSGRPGDTQYF; CDR3 DNA: TGTGCCAGCAGCTCCCCCAGTGGCCGGCCCGGGGATACGCAGTATTTT; clone size: .; D gene: .; J gene: TRBJ2-3; V gene: TRBV5-4; CDR3 length: 16
CDR3 protein: CASTQWGGSYNSPLHF; CDR3 DNA: TGCGCCAGCACCCAGTGGGGGGGCTCCTATAATTCACCCCTCCACTTT; clone size: .; D gene: .; J gene: TRBJ1-6; V gene: TRBV10-1; CDR3 length: 16
CDR3 protein: CASGPSGFGDTQYF; CDR3 DNA: TGTGCTAGTGGCCCCAGCGGGTTCGGTGATACGCAGTATTTT; clone size: .; D gene: .; J gene: TRBJ2-3; V gene: TRBV12-5; CDR3 length: 14
CDR3 protein: CASSPDRDNQPQHF; CDR3 DNA: TGTGCCAGCAGTCCGGACAGGGACAATCAGCCCCAGCATTTT; clone size: .; D gene: TRBD1; J gene: TRBJ1-5; V gene: TRBV6-5; CDR3 length: 14
CDR3 protein: CSIGGVMNTEAFF; CDR3 DNA: TGTTCCATCGGGGGGGTCATGAACACTGAAGCTTTCTTT; clone size: .; D gene: .; J gene: TRBJ1-1; V gene: TRBV28; CDR3 length: 13
CDR3 protein: CASSPQTGRTSYEQYF; CDR3 DNA: TGTGCCAGCAGCCCTCAGACAGGACGAACGTCCTACGAGCAGTACTTC; clone size: .; D gene: .; J gene: TRBJ2-7; V gene: TRBV7-6; CDR3 length: 16
CDR3 protein: CASSEAPGQGLINEQFF; CDR3 DNA: TGTGCCAGCAGTGAAGCCCCGGGACAGGGGCTGATCAATGAGCAGTTCTTC; clone size: .; D gene: TRBD1; J gene: TRBJ2-1; V gene: TRBV6-1; CDR3 length: 17
CDR3 protein: CASSRFREPTNEKLFF; CDR3 DNA: TGTGCCAGCAGCAGATTCCGGGAGCCAACTAATGAAAAACTGTTTTTT; clone size: .; D gene: .; J gene: TRBJ1-4; V gene: TRBV7-9; CDR3 length: 16
CDR3 protein: CASTPKGVSYEQYF; CDR3 DNA: TGTGCCAGCACCCCTAAAGGGGTCTCCTACGAGCAGTACTTC; clone size: .; D gene: .; J gene: TRBJ2-7; V gene: TRBV2; CDR3 length: 14
CDR3 protein: CASSTQGQGESEQYF; CDR3 DNA: TGTGCCAGCAGTACTCAGGGACAGGGGGAATCCGAGCAGTACTTC; clone size: .; D gene: TRBD1; J gene: TRBJ2-7; V gene: TRBV28; CDR3 length: 15
CDR3 protein: CASSEARLAGGTYEQYF; CDR3 DNA: TGTGCCAGCAGTGAAGCGCGGCTAGCGGGAGGGACCTACGAGCAGTACTTC; clone size: .; D gene: TRBD2; J gene: TRBJ2-7; V gene: TRBV2; CDR3 length: 17
CDR3 protein: CASSYVRGQETEAFF; CDR3 DNA: TGTGCCAGCAGTTATGTCAGGGGACAGGAAACTGAAGCTTTCTTT; clone size: .; D gene: TRBD1; J gene: TRBJ1-1; V gene: TRBV6-5; CDR3 length: 15
CDR3 protein: CASSPSRTGVSYNEQFF; CDR3 DNA: TGTGCCAGCAGCCCTAGTAGAACGGGAGTATCCTACAATGAGCAGTTCTTC; clone size: .; D gene: .; J gene: TRBJ2-1; V gene: TRBV12-1; CDR3 length: 17
CDR3 protein: CASSLFGGNGEKLFF; CDR3 DNA: TGCGCCAGCAGCCTGTTCGGAGGGAATGGAGAAAAACTGTTTTTT; clone size: .; D gene: .; J gene: TRBJ1-4; V gene: TRBV4-1; CDR3 length: 15
CDR3 protein: CASSYLPGLNYGYTF; CDR3 DNA: TGTGCCAGCAGTTACCTGCCAGGGCTGAACTATGGCTACACCTTC; clone size: .; D gene: .; J gene: TRBJ1-2; V gene: TRBV6-7; CDR3 length: 15
CDR3 protein: CASSQSSYEQYF; CDR3 DNA: TGCGCCAGCAGTCAATCGAGCTACGAGCAGTACTTC; clone size: .; D gene: .; J gene: TRBJ2-7; V gene: TRBV23-1; CDR3 length: 12
CDR3 protein: CASSATGYTEAFF; CDR3 DNA: TGTGCCAGCAGTGCAACAGGGTACACTGAAGCTTTCTTT; clone size: .; D gene: .; J gene: TRBJ1-1; V gene: TRBV6-1; CDR3 length: 13
CDR3 protein: CASSLRLAGATDTQYF; CDR3 DNA: TGCGCCAGCAGCTTACGACTAGCGGGAGCCACAGATACGCAGTATTTT; clone size: .; D gene: TRBD2; J gene: TRBJ2-3; V gene: TRBV5-1; CDR3 length: 16
CDR3 protein: CASSLAGPDTQYF; CDR3 DNA: TGTGCCAGCAGCTTGGCAGGCCCAGATACGCAGTATTTT; clone size: .; D gene: .; J gene: TRBJ2-3; V gene: TRBV5-4; CDR3 length: 13
CDR3 protein: CASSLPPLAGVSGELFF; CDR3 DNA: TGTGCCAGCAGTTTACCTCCCCTAGCGGGAGTAAGTGGGGAGCTGTTTTTT; clone size: .; D gene: TRBD2; J gene: TRBJ2-2; V gene: TRBV27; CDR3 length: 17
CDR3 protein: CASSPDTGTDTQYF; CDR3 DNA: TGTGCCAGCTCACCAGACACGGGCACAGATACGCAGTATTTT; clone size: .; D gene: .; J gene: TRBJ2-3; V gene: TRBV18; CDR3 length: 14
CDR3 protein: CASRQKGWGNSPLHF; CDR3 DNA: TGTGCCAGCAGACAAAAGGGGTGGGGTAATTCACCCCTCCACTTT; clone size: once; D gene: .; J gene: TRBJ1-6; V gene: TRBV6-5; CDR3 length: 15
CDR3 protein: CASSHALEGTQETQYF; CDR3 DNA: TGTGCCAGCAGCCACGCCCTGGAGGGAACTCAAGAGACCCAGTACTTC; clone size: .; D gene: .; J gene: TRBJ2-5; V gene: TRBV7-7; CDR3 length: 16
CDR3 protein: CASSPGTGSSPLHF; CDR3 DNA: TGCGCCAGCAGCCCTGGGACAGGGTCTTCACCCCTCCACTTT; clone size: .; D gene: TRBD1; J gene: TRBJ1-6; V gene: TRBV5-1; CDR3 length: 14
CDR3 protein: CASSVLASPTDTQYF; CDR3 DNA: TGTGCCAGCAGTGTTCTAGCGTCTCCCACAGATACGCAGTATTTT; clone size: .; D gene: .; J gene: TRBJ2-3; V gene: TRBV2; CDR3 length: 15